This T cell receptor beta chain was recorded in a study of cytomegalovirus exposure and HLA in healthy donors. Germline V gene lookup returns CDR1 MDHEN and CDR2 SYDVKM. The CDR3 is made up of 13 amino acids. Trimming pared 8 bases from V and 6 bases from J, leaving 13 bases between. In the PCR, 60 Vbeta and 13 Jbeta primers were used. The table came from immunoSEQ multiplex PCR; TCRdb's copy has only in-frame clones and leaves some out. In the table there are approximately 130,000 clones, 80% of which are singletons. This clone was observed a single time. This clonotype was obtained from a woman in her thirties or forties in good health and CMV-seronegative. J is TRBJ2-2 and V is TRBV28, with D maybe TRBD2 (6 bases). The material sequenced was PBMCs. The CDR3 loop is CASAGRSPGELFF. The CDR3 region has the DNA TGTGCCAGCGCGGGACGGTCCCCCGGGGAGCTGTTTTTT.